One sample yielded the 29 T cell receptor beta chains listed below, sequenced in a study of identical twins. From the 5' RACE reads, TCRdb called clonotypes with MiXCR, one entry per CDR3 protein. The table has about 340,000 distinct CDR3 sequences, 9% to 15% seen once; the top ten hold 7.2%. The data also belong to a second study, concerning yellow fever vaccine responses in identical twins.

Sequenced sample: CD8+ T cells sorted from blood. These receptors were taken from a woman aged 18 to 35 in good health.

Many counts were recorded for this clonotype. The CDR3: CATTKMTPPPYEQYF. CDR3 coding DNA: TGTGCCACCACTAAAATGACACCACCGCCCTACGAGCAGTACTTC. The chain employs TRBV6-1 and TRBJ2-7; D gene ambiguous. This CDR3 comprises 15 residues. Trimming cost V 10 bases and J 2 bases, with 21 bases left between them. Germline V gene sequence: CDR1 MNHNS, CDR2 SASEGT.

V gene TRBV6-6 combines with J gene TRBJ2-7; D remains unclear. From germline, CDR1 is MNHNY and CDR2 SVGAGI (reference sequence). V lost 4 bases, J lost 5 bases, and 15 bases lay in between. The CDR3 is 14 residues long. The CDR3 is CASSSVGLGNEQYF. Written as DNA, the CDR3 is TGTGCCAGCAGTTCGGTTGGGTTGGGGAACGAGCAGTACTTC.

The CDR3 is CASRVLENRDEAFF. CDR3 DNA: TGTGCCAGCAGAGTCCTAGAAAACAGGGATGAAGCTTTCTTT. The chain carries TRBV27 and TRBJ1-1; tentatively, D is TRBD1 (6 bases). V was cut by 6 bases and J by 7 bases, with 18 bases left in between. Germline CDR1 is MNHEY and CDR2 is SMNVEV (reference sequence). The CDR3 length is 14 residues.

This clonotype occurred a few times. As DNA, the CDR3 is TGTGCCACCAGCAGAGATTGGAGTCGCAAAAACATTCAGTACTTC. Translated: CATSRDWSRKNIQYF. V is TRBV15 and J is TRBJ2-4; D uncertain. This CDR3 spans 15 amino acids. Germline assignment: CDR1 LNHNV and CDR2 YYDKDF (reference sequence). Trimming left V 0 bases short and J 3 bases short, with 9 bases between. Complete variable domain (other parts from reference TRBV15 and TRBJ2-4): DAMVIQNPRYQVTQFGKPVTLSCSQTLNHNVMYWYQQKSSQAPKLLFHYYDKDFNNEADTPDNFQSRRPNTSFCFLDIRSPGLGDTAMYLCATSRDWSRKNIQYFGAGTRLSVL.

This clonotype was recorded a few times. The rearrangement uses TRBV4-1 and TRBJ2-1; 9 positions match TRBD1. Per germline, CDR1 MGHRA and CDR2 YSYEKL. V dropped 0 bases and J dropped 7; count of bases not matched to a gene: 13. This CDR3 is built from 18 residues. The CDR3 sequence is CASSQDRPQGALGNEQFF. The CDR3, as DNA: TGCGCCAGCAGCCAAGATAGGCCACAGGGGGCACTGGGTAATGAGCAGTTCTTC.

CDR3 DNA: TGTGCCACCAGTGGGTTGGGCACTGAAGCTTTCTTT. Translating it yields CATSGLGTEAFF. The genes are TRBV24-1 and TRBJ1-1; D gene uncertain. The V gene lost 5 bases and the J gene lost 4 bases, with 7 bases spanning the gap. From germline, CDR1 is KGHDR and CDR2 SFDVKD. The CDR3 length is 12 residues.

The sample holds a few counts of this clonotype. The chain is built from TRBV13 and TRBJ2-1; TRBD1 matches at 8 bases. The CDR3 extends over 14 amino acids. The germline V gene has CDR1 PRHDT and CDR2 FYEKMQ (reference sequence). Losses at the gene ends were 5 bases for V and 6 bases for J; bases not matched to a gene: 6. The CDR3: CASSPGQGRNEQFF. CDR3 coding DNA: TGTGCCAGCAGCCCAGGACAGGGACGCAATGAGCAGTTCTTC.

The chain couples TRBV27 to TRBJ2-2; D is perhaps TRBD1 (6 bases). The CDR3 is 16 amino acids. Trimming shortened V by 6 bases and J by 0 bases, and 14 bases separated the two germline ends. Germline assignment: CDR1 MNHEY and CDR2 SMNVEV (reference sequence). This CDR3 is CASSLRGHPNTGELFF. The DNA of the CDR3 is TGTGCCAGCAGCCTAAGGGGACACCCGAACACCGGGGAGCTGTTTTTT.

The chain joins TRBV6-1 to TRBJ2-1; 7 nucleotides match TRBD2. The germline CDR1 and CDR2 sequences are MNHNS and SASEGT. V dropped 5 bases and J dropped 9; count of bases not matched to a gene: 10. The CDR3 runs to 14 residues. The CDR3 loop reads CASSISGARVEQFF. Here the CDR3 DNA reads TGTGCCAGCAGTATCAGCGGGGCTCGGGTTGAGCAGTTCTTC.

The table lists this clonotype with a few counts. The junction departs from the called germline gene at one end, perhaps through a read error. J is TRBJ2-2 and V is TRBV12-3 or TRBV12-4, with D tentatively TRBD2 (6 bases). The CDR3 loop spans 16 amino acids. Here the CDR3 reads CASHIPGLLNPGELFF. The CDR3 bases are TGTGCCAGCCATATTCCGGGACTCCTGAACCCCGGGGAGCTGTTTTTT.

The genes are TRBV29-1 and TRBJ2-2; D ambiguous. CDR3 length equals 11 residues. V lost 4 bases, J lost 6 bases, and 6 bases lay in between. CDR1 is SQVTM, CDR2 ANQGSEA, per germline. CDR3 in amino acids: CSVAVSGELFF. The CDR3 region has the DNA TGCAGCGTTGCGGTGTCCGGGGAGCTGTTTTTT.

This clonotype came up a few times. The chain employs TRBV9 and TRBJ2-5; D may be TRBD2 (5 bases). This CDR3 has 14 amino acids. Germline loops: CDR1 SGDLS, CDR2 YYNGEE. V was cut by 3 bases and J by 0 bases, with 9 bases left in between. This chain's CDR3 is CASSAGSDQETQYF. The CDR3 nucleotides are TGTGCCAGCAGCGCGGGTAGCGACCAAGAGACCCAGTACTTC.

This clonotype has at least ten counts. The rearrangement joins TRBV24-1 to TRBJ2-7; 10 nucleotides agree with TRBD2. The length of the CDR3 is 17 residues. The V gene's germline CDR1 is KGHDR and CDR2 SFDVKD. The ends lost 2 bases at V and 2 bases at J; junction bases unmatched: 8. CDR3 bases: TGTGCCACCAGTGATTCCGTATCTAGCGGGAGACCCTACGAGCAGTACTTC. Translated, it gives CATSDSVSSGRPYEQYF.

This clonotype was detected ten times or more. This chain links TRBV29-1 with TRBJ2-7; 8 nucleotides line up with TRBD2. Germline values: CDR1 SQVTM, CDR2 ANQGSEA. The length of the CDR3 is 13 residues. V lost 4 bases, J lost 2 bases, and 4 bases stayed unmatched. This CDR3 is CSVGSGDPYEQYF. As DNA, the CDR3 is TGCAGCGTTGGTAGCGGGGACCCCTACGAGCAGTACTTC.

The chain has TRBV12-3 or TRBV12-4 and TRBJ2-1; perhaps D is TRBD1 or TRBD2 (7 bases each). Trimming took off 8 bases at V and 8 bases at J, with 16 bases between the two ends. This CDR3 has 13 amino acids. Here the CDR3 reads CASWVQGRDEQFF. In nucleotides, the CDR3 is TGTGCCAGCTGGGTACAGGGGAGGGATGAGCAGTTCTTC.

The sample holds a few counts of this clonotype. CDR3 DNA sequence: TGCAGCGTTGAGACTAGCGGGAGGGTCTCACCCTACGAGCAGTACTTC. Protein sequence: CSVETSGRVSPYEQYF. This sequence joins TRBV29-1 and TRBJ2-7; 14 nucleotides match TRBD2. J was trimmed by 2 bases and V by 3 bases; bases with no gene match: 6. Germline loops: CDR1 SQVTM, CDR2 ANQGSEA. This CDR3 has 16 residues.

This clonotype was seen more than once but under ten times. The chain carries TRBV5-1 and TRBJ2-3, with 9 bases aligning to TRBD2. Germline-derived CDR1 and CDR2 are SGHRS and YFSETQ. The CDR3 is made up of 15 amino acids. The junction had 4 bases not matched to a gene; V was cut back by 0 bases and J by 5 bases. Here the CDR3 DNA reads TGCGCCAGCAGCTTGGCTAGCGGGGATGAAGATACGCAGTATTTT. It translates to CASSLASGDEDTQYF. Supplemented by reference TRBV5-1 and TRBJ2-3, the full variable domain reads KAGVTQTPRYLIKTRGQQVTLSCSPISGHRSVSWYQQTPGQGLQFLFEYFSETQRNKGNFPGRFSGRQFSNSRSEMNVSTLELGDSALYLCASSLASGDEDTQYFGPGTRLTVL.

V gene TRBV20-1 combines with J gene TRBJ2-1; 8 bases align to TRBD2. Losses at the gene ends were 3 bases for V and 4 bases for J; bases not matched to a gene: 8. This CDR3 comprises 15 residues. Germline-derived CDR1 and CDR2 are DFQATT and SNEGSKA (reference sequence). This chain's CDR3 is CSASLVLADYNEQFF. The CDR3, as DNA: TGCAGTGCTAGCCTAGTACTAGCGGATTACAATGAGCAGTTCTTC.

This clonotype has a handful of counts. The chain uses TRBV12-3 or TRBV12-4 and TRBJ2-7; TRBD2 matches at 7 bases. V was pared by 6 bases and J by 6 bases, with 11 bases of the junction left unmatched. This CDR3 has 14 amino acids. CDR3 DNA: TGTGCCAGCAGCCCCGGACCTCCGGGGGGCGAGCAGTACTTC. It is translated as CASSPGPPGGEQYF.

The chain uses TRBV28 and TRBJ1-6, with D hard to call. V shed 2 bases and J shed 7 bases, with 6 bases lying between them. Germline CDR1 is MDHEN and CDR2 is SYDVKM. The CDR3 consists of 13 residues. CDR3 sequence reads: CASSLTQNSPLHF. The CDR3, as DNA: TGTGCCAGCAGTTTAACCCAAAATTCACCCCTCCACTTT.

At least ten counts were recorded for this clonotype. The chain joins TRBV4-1 to TRBJ2-3; D may be TRBD1 (5 bases). CDR1 is MGHRA and CDR2 is YSYEKL in the germline V gene. This CDR3 contains 14 residues. Trimming pared 0 bases from V and 1 base from J, leaving 5 bases between. CDR3 sequence: CASSQEGGTDTQYF. Written as DNA, the CDR3 is TGCGCCAGCAGCCAAGAAGGGGGCACAGATACGCAGTATTTT.

The chain is built from TRBV7-2 and TRBJ2-7; 8 positions match TRBD2. The CDR3 has 15 amino acids. Germline CDR1 SGHTA, CDR2 FQGNSA. J lost 2 bases, V lost 3 bases, and 6 bases had no gene match. The CDR3: CASSFSGTRPYEQYF. CDR3 bases: TGTGCCAGCAGCTTTTCCGGGACTAGACCCTACGAGCAGTACTTC.

This clonotype has a handful of counts. This CDR3 is CSATGTSGYEQYF. The CDR3 DNA reads as TGCAGTGCTACCGGGACTAGCGGCTACGAGCAGTACTTC. J is TRBJ2-7 and V is TRBV20-1, with 11 bases lining up with TRBD2. V lost 4 bases to trimming and J lost 3 bases; unmatched junction nucleotides: 2. Germline-derived CDR1 and CDR2 are DFQATT and SNEGSKA (reference sequence). The CDR3 is 13 amino acids.

This clonotype was observed many times. DNA of the CDR3: TGTGCCAGCAGCGTGGGACTACCTGCGACCCTTTACAATGAGCAGTTCTTC. This encodes CASSVGLPATLYNEQFF. V is TRBV7-6 and J is TRBJ2-1; 7 nucleotides line up with TRBD2. This CDR3 has 17 amino acids. CDR1 SGHVS and CDR2 FNYEAQ come from the germline V gene. V lost 5 bases, J lost 4 bases, and 14 bases stayed unmatched.

This chain uses TRBV11-2 with TRBJ2-3; D is perhaps TRBD1 (6 bases). The CDR3 consists of 15 residues. Trimming cost V 3 bases and J 4 bases, with 14 bases left between them. Germline-derived CDR1 and CDR2 are SGHAT and FQNNGV. The CDR3 here is CASSFSAGEADTQYF. In DNA, the CDR3 is TGTGCCAGCAGCTTCTCGGCAGGGGAAGCAGATACGCAGTATTTT.

The V gene is TRBV20-1, the J gene TRBJ1-2; possible D gene TRBD1, 6 bases. Germline CDR1 is DFQATT and CDR2 is SNEGSKA (reference sequence). Trimming cost V 3 bases and J 6 bases, with 11 bases left between them. This CDR3 comprises 12 residues. The CDR3 DNA follows: TGCAGTGCTAGTTGGGACACCAATGGCTACACCTTC. This translates into CSASWDTNGYTF.

The sample holds a few counts of this clonotype. The CDR3 DNA reads TGTGCCAGCAGGGGTAGCGCCTACGAGCAGTACTTC. Its protein is CASRGSAYEQYF. The chain couples TRBV6-5 to TRBJ2-7; D possibly corresponds to TRBD2 (5 bases). This CDR3 has 12 residues. Germline CDR1 reads MNHEY; CDR2 reads SVGAGI. The V end lost 6 bases, the J end lost 2 bases, and 8 bases lay between the germline ends.

This clonotype came up a few times. The chain combines TRBV7-8 with TRBJ2-7; TRBD2 aligns across 10 bases. The junction had 6 bases not matched to a gene; V was cut back by 1 base and J by 3 bases. The CDR3 contains 16 residues. CDR1 and CDR2 (germline): SGHVS, FQNEAQ. CDR3 sequence (DNA): TGTGCCAGCAGCTTAGTATCTAGGACTAGCGGCTACGAGCAGTACTTC. It translates to CASSLVSRTSGYEQYF.

This clonotype turned up a few times. J is TRBJ2-3 and V is TRBV4-1, with TRBD2 as a possible D gene (6 bases). Looked up from germline, CDR1 is MGHRA and CDR2 is YSYEKL. The CDR3 covers 16 residues. V lost 0 bases, J lost 0 bases, and 10 bases lay in between. CDR3 sequence (DNA): TGCGCCAGCAGCCAAGAGGAGGGTACTAGCACAGATACGCAGTATTTT. It translates to CASSQEEGTSTDTQYF.